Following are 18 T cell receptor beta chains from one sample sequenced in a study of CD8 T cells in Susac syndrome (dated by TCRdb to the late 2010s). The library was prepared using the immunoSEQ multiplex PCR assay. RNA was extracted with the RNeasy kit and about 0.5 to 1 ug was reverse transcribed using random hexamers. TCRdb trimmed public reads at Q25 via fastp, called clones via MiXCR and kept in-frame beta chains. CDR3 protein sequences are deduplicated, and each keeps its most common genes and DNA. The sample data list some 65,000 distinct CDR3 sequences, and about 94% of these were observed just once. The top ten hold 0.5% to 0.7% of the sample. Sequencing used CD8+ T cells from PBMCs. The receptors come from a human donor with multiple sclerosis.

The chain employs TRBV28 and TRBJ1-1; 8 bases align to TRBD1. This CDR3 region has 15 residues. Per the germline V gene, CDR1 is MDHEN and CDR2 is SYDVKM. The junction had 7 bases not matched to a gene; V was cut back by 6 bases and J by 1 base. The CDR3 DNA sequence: TGTGCCAGCAGGGGTCCCGGGACAGGGAACACTGAAGCTTTCTTT. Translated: CASRGPGTGNTEAFF.

This chain's CDR3 is CASSDSTGSTDTQYF. For the CDR3, the DNA is TGTGCCAGCAGTGACTCGACAGGGAGCACAGATACGCAGTATTTT. This sequence joins TRBV6-4 and TRBJ2-3, with 7 nucleotides matching TRBD1. This CDR3 has 15 amino acids. Per germline, CDR1 MRHNA and CDR2 SNTAGT. Unmatched junction bases numbered 0, after V lost 0 bases and J lost 0 bases.

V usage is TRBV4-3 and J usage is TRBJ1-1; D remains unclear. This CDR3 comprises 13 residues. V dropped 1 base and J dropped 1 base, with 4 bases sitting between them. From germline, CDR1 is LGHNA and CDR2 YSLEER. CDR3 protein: CASSQGPNTEAFF. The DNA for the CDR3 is TGCGCCAGCAGCCAAGGGCCGAACACTGAAGCTTTCTTT.

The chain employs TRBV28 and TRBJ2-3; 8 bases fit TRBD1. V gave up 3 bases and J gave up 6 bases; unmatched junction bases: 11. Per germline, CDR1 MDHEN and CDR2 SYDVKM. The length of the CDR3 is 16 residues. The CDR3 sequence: CASSFVPGGAGDTQYF. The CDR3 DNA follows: TGTGCCAGCAGTTTTGTCCCAGGGGGCGCCGGGGATACGCAGTATTTT.

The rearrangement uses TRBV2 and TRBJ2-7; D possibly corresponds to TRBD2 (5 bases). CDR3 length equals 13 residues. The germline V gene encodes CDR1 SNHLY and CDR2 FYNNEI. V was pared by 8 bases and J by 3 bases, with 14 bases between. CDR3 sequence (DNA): TGTGCCAGCGCCCTACGACTATACTACGAGCAGTACTTC. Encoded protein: CASALRLYYEQYF.

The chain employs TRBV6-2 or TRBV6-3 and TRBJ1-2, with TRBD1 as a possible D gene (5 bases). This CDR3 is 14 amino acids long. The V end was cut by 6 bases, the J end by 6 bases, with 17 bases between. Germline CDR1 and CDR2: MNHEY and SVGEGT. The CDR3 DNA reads TGTGCCAGCAGCCCATGGAGGGCAGGGAATGGCTACACCTTC. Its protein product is CASSPWRAGNGYTF.

The CDR3 DNA follows: TGTGCCAGCAGTTACCTCCAGGGGGGCACCGGGGAGCTGTTTTTT. This codes for CASSYLQGGTGELFF. The rearrangement joins TRBV6-5 to TRBJ2-2; D is possibly TRBD1 (7 bases). This CDR3 spans 15 amino acids. The germline gives CDR1 MNHEY, CDR2 SVGAGI. V was cut by 2 bases and J by 4 bases, with 11 bases left in between.

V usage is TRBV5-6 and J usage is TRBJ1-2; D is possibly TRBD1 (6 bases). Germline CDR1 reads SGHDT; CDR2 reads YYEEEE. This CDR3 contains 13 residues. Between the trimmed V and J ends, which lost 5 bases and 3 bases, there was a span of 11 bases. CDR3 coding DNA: TGTGCCAGCAGGCTTCAGGGGCACTATGGCTACACCTTC. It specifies CASRLQGHYGYTF. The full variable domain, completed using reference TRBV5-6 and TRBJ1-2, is DAGVTQSPTHLIKTRGQQVTLRCSPKSGHDTVSWYQQALGQGPQFIFQYYEEEERQRGNFPDRFSGHQFPNYSSELNVNALLLGDSALYLCASRLQGHYGYTFGSGTRLTVV.

This chain's CDR3 is CASSHGYGYTF. The CDR3 DNA reads TGCGCCAGCAGCCACGGCTATGGCTACACCTTC. V is TRBV4-1 and J is TRBJ1-2; D ambiguous. Germline V gene lookup returns CDR1 MGHRA and CDR2 YSYEKL. The CDR3 has 11 residues. V shed 3 bases and J shed 4 bases, with 3 bases lying between them.

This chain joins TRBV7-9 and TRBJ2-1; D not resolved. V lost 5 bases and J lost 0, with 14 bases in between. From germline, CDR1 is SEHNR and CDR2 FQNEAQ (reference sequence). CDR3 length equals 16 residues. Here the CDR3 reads CASSPQMTLSYNEQFF. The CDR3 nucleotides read TGTGCCAGCAGCCCACAGATGACACTCTCCTACAATGAGCAGTTCTTC.

In DNA form, the CDR3 reads TGTGCCATCAGTGAGTCCGCTAGAAGCGGAGGTGGGGCCCCCGAGCAGTACTTC. Its protein is CAISESARSGGGAPEQYF. The J gene is TRBJ2-7, the V gene TRBV10-3; tentatively, D is TRBD1 or TRBD2 (5 bases each). The length of the CDR3 is 18 residues. The V gene's germline CDR1 is ENHRY and CDR2 SYGVKD. V shed 0 bases and J shed 6 bases, with 24 bases lying between them.

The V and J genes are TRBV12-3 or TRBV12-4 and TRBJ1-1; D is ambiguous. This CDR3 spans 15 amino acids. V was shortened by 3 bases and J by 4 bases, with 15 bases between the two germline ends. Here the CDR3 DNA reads TGTGCCAGCAGTTTCCCCCTAGCGCTAGGCACTGAAGCTTTCTTT. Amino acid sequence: CASSFPLALGTEAFF.

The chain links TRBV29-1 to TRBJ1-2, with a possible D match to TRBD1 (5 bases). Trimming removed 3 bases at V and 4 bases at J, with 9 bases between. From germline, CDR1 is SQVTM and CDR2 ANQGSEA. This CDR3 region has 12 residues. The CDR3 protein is CSVDIGGYGYTF. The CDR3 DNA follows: TGCAGCGTTGATATCGGGGGCTATGGCTACACCTTC. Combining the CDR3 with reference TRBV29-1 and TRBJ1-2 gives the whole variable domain SAVISQKPSRDICQRGTSLTIQCQVDSQVTMMFWYRQQPGQSLTLIATANQGSEATYESGFVIDKFPISRPNLTFSTLTVSNMSPEDSSIYLCSVDIGGYGYTFGSGTRLTVV.

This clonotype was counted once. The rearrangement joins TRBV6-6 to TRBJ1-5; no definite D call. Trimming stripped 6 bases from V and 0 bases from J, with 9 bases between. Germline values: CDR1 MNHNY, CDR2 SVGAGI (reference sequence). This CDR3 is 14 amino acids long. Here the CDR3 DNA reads TGTGCCAGCAGGGAGACTTATAGCAATCAGCCCCAGCATTTT. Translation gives CASRETYSNQPQHF.

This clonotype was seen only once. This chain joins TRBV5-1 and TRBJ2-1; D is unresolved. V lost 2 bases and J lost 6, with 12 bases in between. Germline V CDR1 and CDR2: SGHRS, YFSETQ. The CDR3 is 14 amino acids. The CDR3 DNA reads TGCGCCAGCAGCTTCCCCGGAGCCCCCAATGAGCAGTTCTTC. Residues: CASSFPGAPNEQFF.

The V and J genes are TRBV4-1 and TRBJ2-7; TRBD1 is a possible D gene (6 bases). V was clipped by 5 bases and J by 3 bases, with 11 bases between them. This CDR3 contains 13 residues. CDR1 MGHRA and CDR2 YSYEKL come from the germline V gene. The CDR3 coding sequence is TGCGCCAGCAGCTCCGACAGGAGCTACGAGCAGTACTTC. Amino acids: CASSSDRSYEQYF.

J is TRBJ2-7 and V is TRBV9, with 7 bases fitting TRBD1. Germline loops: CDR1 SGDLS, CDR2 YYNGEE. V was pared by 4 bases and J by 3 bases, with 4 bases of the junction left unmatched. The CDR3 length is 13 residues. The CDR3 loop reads CASSSRQGYEQYF. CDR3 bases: TGTGCCAGCAGCTCAAGACAGGGCTACGAGCAGTACTTC.

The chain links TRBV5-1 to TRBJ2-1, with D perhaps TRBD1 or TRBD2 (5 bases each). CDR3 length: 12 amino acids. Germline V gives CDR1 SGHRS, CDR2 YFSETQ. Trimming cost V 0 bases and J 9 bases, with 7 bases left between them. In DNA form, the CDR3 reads TGCGCCAGCAGCTTGGTAGGGACTGAGCAGTTCTTC. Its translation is CASSLVGTEQFF.